These T cell receptor beta chains were read from a single sample in a study of blood T cells in healthy people across ages. TCRdb re-derived calls from the 5' RACE reads in MiXCR, one entry per CDR3 protein. The profile covers some 1.1 million distinct CDR3 sequences, with 30% to 40% appearing a single time and around 13% taken by the ten largest. The sequencing input was blood. These receptors all come from a man aged 18 to 35 in good health. The CDR3 runs from the conserved cysteine through the conserved F or W. Fields, in order: clone size, V gene, D gene, J gene, CDR3 DNA, CDR3 protein. The D gene is left open where the match is weak. Clone size, where shown, is once, few, many, or a class for clones that have expanded.

NA	TRBV4-1	NA	TRBJ2-2	TGCGCCAGCAGCCAAGGTTTCAGCACGAACACCGGGGAGCTGTTTTTT	CASSQGFSTNTGELFF
NA	TRBV28	TRBD2	TRBJ2-2	TGTGCCAGCACCCGGGACTACAAGGACACCGGGGAGCTGTTTTTT	CASTRDYKDTGELFF
NA	TRBV6-2/TRBV6-3	NA	TRBJ1-1	TGTGCCAGCAGTTTAAAGGAGTACACTGAAGCTTTCTTT	CASSLKEYTEAFF
NA	TRBV9	NA	TRBJ2-2	TGTGCCAGCAGCGTAGTTCCCGATACCGGGGAGCTGGTTTTT	CASSVVPDTGELVF
NA	TRBV5-1	NA	TRBJ2-5	TGCGCCAGCAGCTTGGCATTCAATGAGCAGTACTTC	CASSLAFNEQYF
NA	TRBV4-3	NA	TRBJ2-4	TGCGCCAGCAGCCATGGAGGGTTAGCCAAAAACATTCAGTACTTC	CASSHGGLAKNIQYF
NA	TRBV7-2	NA	TRBJ2-5	TGTGCCAGCAGCCGCGGGGGCCTCCAAGAGACCCAGTACTTC	CASSRGGLQETQYF
few	TRBV7-9	NA	TRBJ2-7	TGTGCCAGCAGCTTGGGGGGGGACAGCTCCTACGAGCAGTACTTC	CASSLGGDSSYEQYF
NA	TRBV7-6	TRBD2	TRBJ2-1	TGTGCCAGCAGCTTAGATTTGGGCGGGAGCTCCTACAATGAGCAGTTCTTC	CASSLDLGGSSYNEQFF
NA	TRBV12-3/TRBV12-4	NA	TRBJ1-4	TGTGCCAGCAGTTTATGGACGGATGAAAAACTGTTTTTT	CASSLWTDEKLFF
NA	TRBV2	NA	TRBJ1-1	TGTGCCAGCAGTCCAAACGGGGTTCGGGGTGAAGCTTTCTTT	CASSPNGVRGEAFF
NA	TRBV5-4	NA	TRBJ1-2	TGTGCCAGCAGCTCAGGGGTCCCCACCAGGGGCTACACCTTC	CASSSGVPTRGYTF
few	TRBV28	TRBD1	TRBJ1-5	TGTGCCAGCAGTTTTGGGACAGGGTTTCAGCCCCAGCATTTT	CASSFGTGFQPQHF
NA	TRBV20-1	TRBD1	TRBJ1-2	TGCAGTGCCCCCAGAACAGGGGCGACTAACTATGGCTACACCTTC	CSAPRTGATNYGYTF
few	TRBV4-1	NA	TRBJ2-3	TGCGCCAGCAGCCAGGCGGGGGCTCCGCTCGATACGCAGTATTTT	CASSQAGAPLDTQYF
NA	TRBV12-3/TRBV12-4	NA	TRBJ1-2	TGTGCCAGCAGTGAACACGAGGGGCTTGGCTACACCTTC	CASSEHEGLGYTF
few	TRBV27	TRBD2	TRBJ2-1	TGTGCCAGCAGTTTCCTAGCGGGGGACTACAATGAGCAGTTCTTC	CASSFLAGDYNEQFF
few	TRBV12-3/TRBV12-4	NA	TRBJ1-1	TGTGCCAGCAGTTTATCAGGGGCCACTGAAGCTTTCTTT	CASSLSGATEAFF
many	TRBV7-9	NA	TRBJ2-1	TGTGCCAGCAGCCCAAGCGGATGGGGCAATGAGCAGTTCTTC	CASSPSGWGNEQFF
NA	TRBV29-1	NA	TRBJ2-3	TGCAGCGCTCCCTTACAGGGAGGGGGCACAGATACGCAGTATTTT	CSAPLQGGGTDTQYF
NA	TRBV18	NA	TRBJ2-5	TGTGCCAGCTCACCTGGGAGGCGGGAGACCCAGTACTTC	CASSPGRRETQYF
NA	TRBV5-1	NA	TRBJ2-7	TGCGCCAGCAGCGTGTATACGGGCAGTTACGAGCAGTACTTC	CASSVYTGSYEQYF
NA	TRBV10-3	TRBD1	TRBJ1-2	TGTGCCATCAGTGATATTAGGACAGGGGATGGCTACACCTTC	CAISDIRTGDGYTF
NA	TRBV27	TRBD1	TRBJ2-7	TGTGCCAGCAGTTCCGGGACAGAGCTTTCCTACGAGCAGTACTTC	CASSSGTELSYEQYF
NA	TRBV9	TRBD2	TRBJ2-1	TGTGCCAGTGGCCTAGCGGGGGATTCTTACAATGAGCAGTTCTTC	CASGLAGDSYNEQFF
NA	TRBV7-9	NA	TRBJ2-7	TGTGCCAGCAGCTTATTCCGGGCCGTCCACAATAAAGTCTACGAGCAGTACTTC	CASSLFRAVHNKVYEQYF
NA	TRBV24-1	TRBD1	TRBJ2-1	TGTGCCACGGGTGACCCGGGACAGGGCAGGAATGAGCAGTTCTTC	CATGDPGQGRNEQFF
few	TRBV7-8	NA	TRBJ2-7	TGTGCCAGCAGCTTTGGCCCAGGAGACGAGCAGTACTTC	CASSFGPGDEQYF